A single sample is the source of the 22 T cell receptor beta chains below, sequenced in a study of T cell changes during pregnancy in multiple sclerosis. This table comes from immunoSEQ multiplex PCR, and its TCRdb copy is limited to in-frame clones, with some not included. There are roughly 70,000 clones in the sample; around 92% occur only once, and around 2.3% lies in the top ten. Source: peripheral blood, taken before pregnancy. The receptor set was obtained from a female donor with multiple sclerosis, enrolled in a pregnancy study.

The CDR3 sequence: CASRTTRQGFQETQYF. The DNA of the CDR3 is TGTGCCAGCAGAACGACCAGACAGGGCTTCCAAGAGACCCAGTACTTC. This chain uses TRBV27 with TRBJ2-5; 7 bases match TRBD1. Germline V gene data show CDR1 as MNHEY and CDR2 as SMNVEV (reference sequence). J gave up 1 base and V 6 bases, and 11 bases lay outside the gene matches. This CDR3 has 16 amino acids.

The chain recombines TRBV5-1 with TRBJ2-1, with 7 bases matching TRBD1. Losses at the gene ends were 3 bases for V and 5 bases for J; bases not matched to a gene: 5. The CDR3 covers 14 residues. Germline V lookup: CDR1 SGHRS, CDR2 YFSETQ. DNA for the CDR3: TGCGCCAGCAGCTGGGGGACAGTGGACAATGAGCAGTTCTTC. Translated: CASSWGTVDNEQFF.

V usage is TRBV7-2 and J usage is TRBJ2-7; maybe TRBD1 (6 bases). The V gene lost 1 base and the J gene lost 3 bases, with 10 bases spanning the gap. From germline, CDR1 is SGHTA and CDR2 FQGNSA. The CDR3 runs to 14 residues. The CDR3 DNA is TGTGCCAGCAGCTTAGGGACAGCAATCTACGAGCAGTACTTC. It is translated as CASSLGTAIYEQYF.

V usage is TRBV7-2 and J usage is TRBJ2-7; 12 nucleotides agree with TRBD2. The CDR3 extends over 13 amino acids. In germline, CDR1 is SGHTA, CDR2 FQGNSA. V trimming: 8 bases; J trimming: 6 bases; junction bases outside the gene matches: 5. The CDR3 is CASRLAGGGEQYF. The CDR3 DNA follows: TGTGCCAGCCGCCTAGCGGGAGGGGGCGAGCAGTACTTC.

The chain links TRBV5-6 to TRBJ2-1; 10 nucleotides align to TRBD2. CDR1 is SGHDT and CDR2 is YYEEEE in the germline V gene. V trimming: 0 bases; J trimming: 3 bases; junction bases outside the gene matches: 6. The CDR3 totals 17 residues. CDR3 region: CASSLGYQREGYNEQFF. CDR3 bases: TGTGCCAGCAGCTTGGGGTATCAGCGGGAGGGCTACAATGAGCAGTTCTTC.

The chain carries TRBV19 and TRBJ2-5; 15 nucleotides align to TRBD2. CDR3 length: 16 amino acids. V lost 4 bases, J lost 2 bases, and 2 bases stayed unmatched. Germline V gene data show CDR1 as LNHDA and CDR2 as SQIVND (reference sequence). CDR3 protein: CASSKGLAGGQETQYF. For the CDR3, the DNA is TGTGCCAGTAGTAAGGGACTAGCGGGGGGACAAGAGACCCAGTACTTC.

The chain has TRBV6-5 and TRBJ2-1; D unresolved. V shed 0 bases and J shed 3 bases, with 6 bases lying between them. The length of the CDR3 is 14 residues. Germline values: CDR1 MNHEY, CDR2 SVGAGI. In DNA form, the CDR3 reads TGTGCCAGCAGTTACTCGAAGAGCTACAATGAGCAGTTCTTC. This codes for CASSYSKSYNEQFF.

The rearrangement uses TRBV15 and TRBJ2-3, with TRBD1 matching over 7 bases. This CDR3 has 15 residues. Germline lookup yields CDR1 LNHNV and CDR2 YYDKDF (reference sequence). V shed 0 bases, J shed 4 bases, and the junction held 4 bases outside the gene matches. This CDR3 reads CATSREGGGSDTQYF. CDR3 nucleotide sequence: TGTGCCACCAGCAGAGAAGGGGGCGGCTCAGATACGCAGTATTTT.

The count of this clone is one. Other nucleotide sequences in the sample specify the same CDR3. V gene TRBV9 combines with J gene TRBJ2-3; 7 positions match TRBD2. The J segment lost 3 bases and the V segment lost 0 bases, leaving 4 bases of the junction unmatched. The V gene's germline CDR1 is SGDLS and CDR2 YYNGEE. The CDR3 has 15 amino acids. The CDR3 sequence is CASSVDGRRTDTQYF. The CDR3, as DNA: TGTGCCAGCAGCGTAGACGGGAGGAGGACAGATACGCAGTATTTT.

The V call is TRBV27, the J call TRBJ2-7, with 8 bases identical to TRBD2. Germline lookup yields CDR1 MNHEY and CDR2 SMNVEV (reference sequence). The CDR3 is 14 amino acids. V lost 5 bases and J lost 2; bases outside the gene matches: 5. CDR3 residues: CASSPGGSPYEQYF. CDR3 nucleotide sequence: TGTGCCAGCAGTCCGGGGGGGAGTCCCTACGAGCAGTACTTC.

V gene TRBV19 combines with J gene TRBJ2-2, with 9 bases aligning to TRBD2. Germline-derived CDR1 and CDR2 are LNHDA and SQIVND (reference sequence). This CDR3 comprises 16 residues. V was clipped by 3 bases and J by 2 bases; unmatched bases: 4. Here the CDR3 DNA reads TGTGCCAGTAGTATCGATAGCGGGAGAAACACCGGGGAGCTGTTTTTT. This sequence encodes CASSIDSGRNTGELFF.

The chain recombines TRBV29-1 with TRBJ2-7; 8 bases line up with TRBD2. There are 14 residues in the CDR3. The V segment lost 3 bases and the J segment 2 bases; nucleotides outside the gene matches: 6. CDR1 and CDR2 from the germline V gene are SQVTM and ANQGSEA. In DNA form, the CDR3 reads TGCAGCGTTGAGGTCTTAGCGGGAACCTACGAGCAGTACTTC. It yields the protein CSVEVLAGTYEQYF.

The chain links TRBV7-2 to TRBJ2-7, with 9 bases matching TRBD1. The CDR3 has 15 residues. With V trimmed by 5 bases and J by 6 bases, 11 bases remained unmatched. Germline assignment: CDR1 SGHTA and CDR2 FQGNSA. The CDR3 nucleotides are TGTGCCAGCAGCCCTCCAGGGACAGGGCGTCGCGAGCAGTACTTC. As protein: CASSPPGTGRREQYF.

This chain joins TRBV19 and TRBJ1-2, with 7 bases aligning to TRBD1. V trimming: 5 bases; J trimming: 5 bases; junction bases outside the gene matches: 8. The CDR3 has 14 residues. Germline CDR1 reads LNHDA; CDR2 reads SQIVND (reference sequence). In DNA, the CDR3 is TGTGCCAGTAGTGAGCAGACAGGGATGTATGGCTACACCTTC. Residues: CASSEQTGMYGYTF.

This rearrangement joins TRBV4-2 to TRBJ2-5; 7 bases line up with TRBD2. CDR1 LGHNA and CDR2 YNFKEQ come from the germline V gene. This CDR3 is 15 amino acids long. The V segment lost 0 bases and the J segment 7 bases; nucleotides outside the gene matches: 8. The DNA for the CDR3 is TGTGCCAGCAGCCAAGATCTTAGCGGGCCTGGGACCCAGTACTTC. Its translation: CASSQDLSGPGTQYF.

Concerning this clone: A read error is likely here: a far larger clone is one base away. The V and J genes are TRBV25-1 and TRBJ2-3; 12 nucleotides align to TRBD2. This CDR3 has 15 residues. In germline, CDR1 is MGHDK, CDR2 SYGVNS. V dropped 3 bases and J dropped 3; count of bases not matched to a gene: 1. The CDR3 bases are TGTGCCAGCAGTGACACTAGCGGGAGGACAGATACGCAGTATTTT. This codes for CASSDTSGRTDTQYF.

The chain couples TRBV11-3 to TRBJ2-1; 9 bases are shared with TRBD2. The CDR3 totals 20 residues. Per the germline V gene, CDR1 is SGHNT and CDR2 is YENEEA. V trimming: 1 base; J trimming: 0 bases; junction bases outside the gene matches: 13. The CDR3 here is CASSLVAGLAGYLSYNEQFF. Written as DNA, the CDR3 is TGTGCCAGCAGCTTAGTGGCAGGGCTAGCGGGATACCTCTCCTACAATGAGCAGTTCTTC.

The genes are TRBV6-1 and TRBJ2-7; 10 nucleotides match TRBD2. CDR1 MNHNS and CDR2 SASEGT come from the germline V gene. The CDR3 runs to 15 residues. Trimming cost V 6 bases and J 2 bases; bases outside gene matches: 7. The CDR3 loop is CASRTRLAGAYEQYF. The CDR3 coding sequence is TGTGCCAGCAGGACGCGGCTAGCGGGAGCCTACGAGCAGTACTTC.

This chain connects TRBV7-9 to TRBJ1-1; D gene unclear. Per the germline V gene, CDR1 is SEHNR and CDR2 is FQNEAQ (reference sequence). This CDR3 is built from 12 residues. V was cut by 1 base and J by 7 bases, with 7 bases left in between. CDR3 protein: CASSLVGLEAFF. DNA for the CDR3: TGTGCCAGCAGCTTAGTTGGACTTGAAGCTTTCTTT.

The V and J genes are TRBV6-1 and TRBJ2-7, with D tentatively TRBD1 (6 bases). With 3 bases removed from V and 2 bases from J, the gap between germline ends came to 8 bases. The CDR3 loop spans 13 amino acids. Germline lookup yields CDR1 MNHNS and CDR2 SASEGT. The CDR3: CASSDEGAYEQYF. CDR3 DNA sequence: TGTGCCAGCAGTGACGAGGGGGCCTACGAGCAGTACTTC.

This chain uses TRBV6-5 with TRBJ1-1; 10 bases map to TRBD1. Germline lookup yields CDR1 MNHEY and CDR2 SVGAGI. Losses at the gene ends were 6 bases for V and 4 bases for J; bases not matched to a gene: 5. The CDR3 extends over 14 amino acids. The CDR3 nucleotides read TGTGCCAGCAGCTCCGGGACAGGGGTCACTGAAGCTTTCTTT. Its translation: CASSSGTGVTEAFF.

The V and J genes are TRBV6-6 and TRBJ2-2, with D perhaps TRBD2 (6 bases). Germline V CDR1 and CDR2: MNHNY, SVGAGI (reference sequence). The CDR3 contains 15 residues. V was cut by 6 bases and J by 1 base, with 12 bases left in between. The DNA for the CDR3 is TGTGCCAGCAGGGGAGGACTTGTGAACACCGGGGAGCTGTTTTTT. It yields the protein CASRGGLVNTGELFF.